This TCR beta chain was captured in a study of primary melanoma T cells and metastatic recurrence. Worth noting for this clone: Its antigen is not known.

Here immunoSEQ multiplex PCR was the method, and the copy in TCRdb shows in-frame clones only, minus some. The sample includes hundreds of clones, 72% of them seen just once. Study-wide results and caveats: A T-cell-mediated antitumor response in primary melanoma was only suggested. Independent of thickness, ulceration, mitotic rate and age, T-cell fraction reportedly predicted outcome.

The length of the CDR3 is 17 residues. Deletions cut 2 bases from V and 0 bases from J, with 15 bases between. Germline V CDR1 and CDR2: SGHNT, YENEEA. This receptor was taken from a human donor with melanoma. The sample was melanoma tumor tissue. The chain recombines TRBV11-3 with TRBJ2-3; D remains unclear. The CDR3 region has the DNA TGTGCCAGCAGCTTAAACGGCGGTGCGTTCAGCACAGATACGCAGTATTTT. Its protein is CASSLNGGAFSTDTQYF.